This T cell receptor (beta chain) was sequenced during a study of cytotoxic CD8 clonotypes in ibrutinib-treated CLL. The data were produced by immunoSEQ multiplex PCR, yet TCRdb's version contains in-frame clones alone and is incomplete. This sample yields about 200,000 clones, of which around 75% are seen a single time; approximately 6.3% belongs to the top ten. Germline CDR1 is SGHTA and CDR2 is FQGNSA. The CDR3 sequence is 17 residues long. Unmatched junction bases numbered 15, after V lost 6 bases and J lost 3 bases. This receptor was taken from a human donor with chronic lymphocytic leukemia. This material consisted of PBMCs, taken after 12 months of ibrutinib treatment. The rearrangement uses TRBV7-2 and TRBJ2-7, with 9 bases fitting TRBD2. As DNA, the CDR3 is TGTGCCAGCAGTCGAGGACGAGCGGGAGGAAGGGGCTACGAGCAGTACTTC. The encoded protein is CASSRGRAGGRGYEQYF.